These 6 T cell receptor beta chains originate from one sample sequenced in a study of T cell repertoires in cytomegalovirus infection. No antigen is known for these receptors. TCRdb itself ran the reads through MiXCR, one entry per CDR3 protein. The table includes tens of thousands of distinct CDR3 sequences, more than 20% detected once. The sample consisted of CD8+ T cells from cultured PBMCs, taken from culture after CMV antigen stimulation. The receptors originated from a human donor in good health (CMV status not recorded). Some clones in this sample may be carry-over from other donors' samples.

This clonotype was observed a handful of times. The chain employs TRBV12-3 or TRBV12-4 and TRBJ1-5; the D is unclear. This CDR3 has 12 residues. Trimming took 7 bases from V and 7 from J, leaving 11 bases between them. In DNA form, the CDR3 reads TGTGCCAGCACCTCAGGTGGACAGCCCCAGCATTTT. It specifies CASTSGGQPQHF.

The rearrangement uses TRBV27 and TRBJ2-3; 11 bases map to TRBD2. The trim removed 6 bases at V and 1 base at J, leaving 12 bases unmatched. The CDR3 is made up of 18 amino acids. Germline-derived CDR1 and CDR2 are MNHEY and SMNVEV (reference sequence). DNA for the CDR3: TGTGCCAGCAGCCCTATATACGGGACTAGCGGACGCACAGATACGCAGTATTTT. Residues: CASSPIYGTSGRTDTQYF.

The table lists this clonotype with many counts. The V gene is TRBV11-3, the J gene TRBJ2-1; 7 bases fit TRBD1. The V and J ends lost 1 base and 4 bases, in that order; junction bases with no gene match: 4. Looked up from germline, CDR1 is SGHNT and CDR2 is YENEEA. This CDR3 region has 15 residues. The CDR3 here is CASSLGGQVYNEQFF. The CDR3 nucleotides are TGTGCCAGCAGCTTAGGTGGACAGGTTTACAATGAGCAGTTCTTC.

The rearrangement joins TRBV7-9 to TRBJ1-1, with D perhaps matching TRBD1 (5 bases). Germline CDR1 reads SEHNR; CDR2 reads FQNEAQ (reference sequence). Trimming cost V 1 base and J 7 bases, with 22 bases left between them. The CDR3 runs to 17 residues. CDR3 amino acids: CASSLGVGTTASYEAFF. The DNA of the CDR3 is TGTGCCAGCAGCTTAGGGGTTGGGACGACGGCCTCGTATGAAGCTTTCTTT. The full variable domain, in which reference TRBV7-9 and TRBJ1-1 provide the parts outside the CDR3, is DTGVSQNPRHKITKRGQNVTFRCDPISEHNRLYWYRQTLGQGPEFLTYFQNEAQLEKSRLLSDRFSAERPKGSFSTLEIQRTEQGDSAMYLCASSLGVGTTASYEAFFGQGTRLTVV.

This clonotype was seen more than once but under ten times. The V gene is TRBV12-3 or TRBV12-4, the J gene TRBJ2-3, with 13 bases identical to TRBD2. This CDR3 is built from 17 residues. V lost 5 bases to trimming and J lost 4 bases; unmatched junction nucleotides: 9. This chain's CDR3 is CASSPWTSGRDSDTQYF. In DNA form, the CDR3 reads TGTGCCAGCAGTCCTTGGACTAGCGGGAGAGACTCAGATACGCAGTATTTT.

There are many counts of this clonotype. The chain combines TRBV27 with TRBJ2-1; tentatively, D is TRBD1 (6 bases). The CDR3 consists of 16 residues. V lost 5 bases to trimming and J lost 3 bases, with 17 bases between them. Per germline, CDR1 MNHEY and CDR2 SMNVEV (reference sequence). CDR3 DNA: TGTGCCAGCAGTCCCCGACAGGCTCGTAACTACAATGAGCAGTTCTTC. It yields the protein CASSPRQARNYNEQFF.